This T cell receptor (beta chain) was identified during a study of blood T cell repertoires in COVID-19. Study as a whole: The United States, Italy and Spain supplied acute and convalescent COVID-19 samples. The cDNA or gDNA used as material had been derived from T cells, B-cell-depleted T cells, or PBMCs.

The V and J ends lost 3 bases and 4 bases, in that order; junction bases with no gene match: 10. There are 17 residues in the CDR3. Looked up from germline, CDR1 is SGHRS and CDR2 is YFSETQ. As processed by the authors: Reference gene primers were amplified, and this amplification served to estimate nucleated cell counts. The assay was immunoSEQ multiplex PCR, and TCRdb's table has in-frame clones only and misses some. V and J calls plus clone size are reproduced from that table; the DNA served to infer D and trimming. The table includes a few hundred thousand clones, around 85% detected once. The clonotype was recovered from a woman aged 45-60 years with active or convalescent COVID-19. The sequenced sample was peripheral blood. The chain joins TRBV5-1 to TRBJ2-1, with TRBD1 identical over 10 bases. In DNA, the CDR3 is TGCGCCAGCAGCTGGGGGGACAGGGGTGGTGGTTACAATGAGCAGTTCTTC. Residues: CASSWGDRGGGYNEQFF.